What follows is one TCR beta chain and its context. No antigen is known for it. CDR3 length: 11 amino acids. Germline CDR1 DFQATT, CDR2 SNEGSKA (reference sequence). UMI labels and 5' RACE were used to prepare the TRB cDNA libraries. TCRdb derives one entry per CDR3 protein from the 5' RACE reads, leaving out DNA. Across approximately 8,800 distinct CDR3 sequences, the top ten clones capture approximately 2% of the sample. These data are taken from a study of CXCR3-negative and CXCR3-positive naive CD8 T cells. Turning to the study itself: Total TRB output reached 150 million or so reads, about 1.5 +/- 0.3 million per library. General study results and limits: Naive cells positive for CXCR3 carried more hydrophobic TRB CDR3s than CXCR3-negative ones. Both naive subsets carried similar amounts of surface CD5, so TCR strength was inferred from TRB CDR3 properties.

The naive CD8+ gate required CD45RO-CCR7+CD27+CD95- phenotype. Sequencing used naive CXCR3+ CD8+ T cells from blood. The subset denotes: CD45RO-CCR7+CD27+CD95- naive CD8+ T cells expressing CXCR3 (TNR3+). The receptor comes from a human donor in good health. Some clones in this sample may be carry-over from other donors' samples. The V call is TRBV20-1, the J call TRBJ2-7. The CDR3 protein is CSARDLADADF.